Following are 27 T cell receptor beta chains from one sample sequenced in a study of cytomegalovirus exposure and HLA in healthy donors. The PCR employed 60 Vbeta primers together with 13 Jbeta primers. Clones were read by immunoSEQ multiplex PCR, and TCRdb kept only the in-frame ones, dropping some. The sample contains roughly 78,000 clones, about two thirds of which appear only once. The sequenced sample was PBMCs. These receptors originate from a man aged 25 to 45 in good health and CMV-seropositive.

The chain uses TRBV9 and TRBJ2-3, with 11 positions matching TRBD2. The CDR3 has 18 amino acids. Germline V gives CDR1 SGDLS, CDR2 YYNGEE. J lost 0 bases, V lost 4 bases, and 10 bases had no gene match. The chain's CDR3 is CASSYSGRAPASTDTQYF. The CDR3 DNA reads as TGTGCCAGCAGCTATAGCGGGAGGGCCCCCGCTAGCACAGATACGCAGTATTTT.

The V and J genes are TRBV2 and TRBJ1-1; TRBD1 aligns across 7 bases. The length of the CDR3 is 15 residues. Germline values: CDR1 SNHLY, CDR2 FYNNEI. J was trimmed by 1 base and V by 6 bases; bases with no gene match: 8. This CDR3 reads CASRDKRDRNTEAFF. The CDR3 region has the DNA TGTGCCAGCAGGGATAAACGGGACAGGAACACTGAAGCTTTCTTT.

V usage is TRBV5-4 and J usage is TRBJ2-2; 8 bases fit TRBD1. The CDR3 sequence is 15 residues long. The germline CDR1 and CDR2 sequences are SGHNT and YYREEE (reference sequence). V dropped 1 base and J dropped 3; count of bases not matched to a gene: 2. The CDR3: CASSLRQGYTGELFF. In DNA, the CDR3 is TGTGCCAGCAGCTTGAGACAGGGGTACACCGGGGAGCTGTTTTTT. The full variable domain, completed using reference TRBV5-4 and TRBJ2-2, is ETGVTQSPTHLIKTRGQQVTLRCSSQSGHNTVSWYQQALGQGPQFIFQYYREEENGRGNFPPRFSGLQFPNYSSELNVNALELDDSALYLCASSLRQGYTGELFFGEGSRLTVL.

The chain combines TRBV25-1 with TRBJ2-2, with a possible D match to TRBD2 (5 bases). The germline gives CDR1 MGHDK, CDR2 SYGVNS. V lost 1 base and J 5 bases, leaving 17 bases between the germline ends. This CDR3 spans 17 amino acids. The CDR3 region is CASSEFTAPRRTGELFF. In DNA form, the CDR3 reads TGTGCCAGCAGTGAATTTACAGCCCCGCGGAGGACCGGGGAGCTGTTTTTT.

CDR3 sequence reads: CATTGYNEQFF. Written as DNA, the CDR3 is TGTGCCACAACCGGTTACAATGAGCAGTTCTTC. The chain combines TRBV7-2 with TRBJ2-1; D remains unclear. CDR1 is SGHTA and CDR2 is FQGNSA in the germline V gene. The V end was cut by 10 bases, the J end by 4 bases, with 8 bases between. The CDR3 is made up of 11 amino acids. Supplemented by reference TRBV7-2 and TRBJ2-1, the full variable domain reads GAGVSQSPSNKVTEKGKDVELRCDPISGHTALYWYRQSLGQGLEFLIYFQGNSAPDKSGLPSDRFSAERTGGSVSTLTIQRTQQEDSAVYLCATTGYNEQFFGPGTRLTVL.

The chain is built from TRBV6-6 and TRBJ2-3; a possible D gene is TRBD1 (6 bases). The germline V gene has CDR1 MNHNY and CDR2 SVGAGI (reference sequence). The length of the CDR3 is 16 residues. V lost 5 bases and J lost 2, with 17 bases in between. CDR3 DNA: TGTGCCAGCAGTCTCCAACAGGGATTAGTCACAGATACGCAGTATTTT. This encodes CASSLQQGLVTDTQYF.

There are a few counts of this clone. The V gene is TRBV29-1, the J gene TRBJ2-5, with 16 bases that match TRBD2. CDR3 length equals 17 residues. Trimming cost V 5 bases and J 5 bases; bases outside gene matches: 11. The germline CDR1 and CDR2 sequences are SQVTM and ANQGSEA. The CDR3 reads CSVRGLAGGLVTETQYF. CDR3 in DNA: TGCAGCGTTCGGGGACTAGCGGGGGGGCTTGTAACTGAGACCCAGTACTTC.

This clone was seen more than once but under ten times. This chain connects TRBV5-4 to TRBJ1-2, with a tentative D call TRBD1 (6 bases). V lost 4 bases and J 8 bases, leaving 18 bases between the germline ends. In germline, CDR1 is SGHNT, CDR2 YYREEE (reference sequence). There are 14 residues in the CDR3. CDR3 amino acids: CASSPRTDLKGYTF. DNA of the CDR3: TGTGCCAGCAGCCCTAGGACAGACCTGAAAGGCTACACCTTC.

Sample share makes this clone medium-sized (0.01 to 0.1%). This chain links TRBV7-9 with TRBJ2-1, with 9 bases that match TRBD1. The ends lost 5 bases at V and 8 bases at J; junction bases unmatched: 16. This CDR3 contains 17 residues. CDR1 is SEHNR and CDR2 is FQNEAQ in the germline V gene (reference sequence). The CDR3 spells CASSDTGTGISGDEQFF. CDR3 in DNA: TGTGCCAGCAGCGATACCGGGACAGGGATTTCTGGCGATGAGCAGTTCTTC.

This clone showed up just a few times. This sequence joins TRBV30 and TRBJ1-6, with D possibly being TRBD1 (6 bases). Between the trimmed V and J ends, which lost 2 bases and 0 bases, there was a span of 17 bases. CDR3 length: 18 amino acids. Looked up from germline, CDR1 is GTSNPN and CDR2 is SVGIG (reference sequence). CDR3 nucleotides: TGTGCCTGGAGTTTTGGACAGCTAAAAGGCTCCTATAATTCACCCCTCCACTTT. Amino acid sequence: CAWSFGQLKGSYNSPLHF.

Of note for this clone: One junction end disagrees with the germline gene, perhaps due to a read error. This chain connects TRBV7-7 to TRBJ2-5, with D possibly matching TRBD1 (5 bases). The CDR3 runs 13 residues. CDR1 and CDR2 from the germline V gene are SSHAT and FNYEAQ (reference sequence). The CDR3 DNA reads as TGTGCTAGCAGCGAGACCAGGGAAGAGACCCAGTACTTC. As protein: CASSETREETQYF.

The chain is built from TRBV9 and TRBJ2-2; tentative D call: TRBD1 (5 bases). V gave up 0 bases and J gave up 0 bases, with 9 bases separating them. The CDR3 is 16 residues long. Germline V gives CDR1 SGDLS, CDR2 YYNGEE. This chain's CDR3 is CASSVGSGPNTGELFF. In DNA, the CDR3 is TGTGCCAGCAGCGTAGGGTCAGGGCCGAACACCGGGGAGCTGTTTTTT.

This clone was detected only a few times. The gene calls are TRBV11-2 and TRBJ2-2; D possibly corresponds to TRBD2 (5 bases). The CDR3 totals 15 residues. V was cut by 0 bases and J by 7 bases, with 12 bases left in between. Germline V gene lookup returns CDR1 SGHAT and CDR2 FQNNGV. CDR3 region: CASSLDGVLGGELFF. The CDR3 region has the DNA TGTGCCAGCAGCTTAGACGGGGTTCTCGGCGGGGAGCTGTTTTTT.

The chain joins TRBV28 to TRBJ1-6; the D gene is possibly TRBD1 (6 bases). CDR3 size: 13 residues. The V end was cut by 8 bases, the J end by 9 bases, with 14 bases between. Germline V CDR1 and CDR2: MDHEN, SYDVKM. The CDR3 is CASWQGLSSPLHF. The CDR3 DNA follows: TGTGCCAGCTGGCAGGGGCTAAGTTCACCCCTCCACTTT.

There are a few counts of this clone. This rearrangement joins TRBV19 to TRBJ1-4, with TRBD1 matching 10 bases. V trimming: 6 bases; J trimming: 4 bases; junction bases outside the gene matches: 5. The CDR3 sequence is 15 residues long. Germline V gene sequence: CDR1 LNHDA, CDR2 SQIVND (reference sequence). The CDR3 sequence is CASRDRDRGNEKLFF. Here the CDR3 DNA reads TGTGCCAGTAGGGACCGGGACAGGGGTAATGAAAAACTGTTTTTT.

CDR3 amino acids: CASSSEAYEQYF. CDR3 nucleotide sequence: TGTGCCAGCTCTTCGGAGGCTTACGAGCAGTACTTC. The genes are TRBV18 and TRBJ2-7; TRBD2 is a possible D gene (5 bases). The CDR3 contains 12 residues. The germline V gene has CDR1 KGHSH and CDR2 LQKENI. Trimming stripped 6 bases from V and 4 bases from J, with 10 bases between.

The CDR3 sequence: CASSPHGGQETQYF. The DNA for the CDR3 is TGCGCCAGCAGCCCGCACGGGGGTCAAGAGACCCAGTACTTC. V and J are TRBV4-1 and TRBJ2-5; D is perhaps TRBD2 (6 bases). This CDR3 has 14 residues. CDR1 and CDR2 (germline): MGHRA, YSYEKL. Deletions cut 4 bases from V and 2 bases from J, with 11 bases between.

V gene TRBV7-6 combines with J gene TRBJ2-3; 11 bases align to TRBD2. The CDR3 extends over 16 amino acids. V dropped 3 bases and J dropped 0; count of bases not matched to a gene: 2. Germline CDR1 is SGHVS and CDR2 is FNYEAQ. The DNA of the CDR3 is TGTGCCAGCAGCTTGACTAGCGGGGCTAGCACAGATACGCAGTATTTT. Translating gives CASSLTSGASTDTQYF.

As regards this clone: This probably arose from a read error, given a far larger clone one base away. The chain couples TRBV4-2 to TRBJ2-3, with a weak D call TRBD2 (5 bases). Trimming left V 6 bases short and J 4 bases short, with 8 bases between. The CDR3 has 12 residues. CDR1 and CDR2 from the germline V gene are LGHNA and YNFKEQ. The CDR3 protein is CASSSEADTQYF. CDR3 nucleotide sequence: TGTGCCAGCAGTAGCGAAGCAGATACGCAGTATTTT.

The chain couples TRBV2 to TRBJ1-3; TRBD1 matches at 7 bases. Germline assignment: CDR1 SNHLY and CDR2 FYNNEI. The junction had 13 bases not matched to a gene; V was cut back by 6 bases and J by 2 bases. The CDR3 extends over 17 amino acids. The CDR3 DNA reads TGTGCCAGCAGCGACCCTCTTCCGGGACAGCCTGGAAACACCATATATTTT. It translates to CASSDPLPGQPGNTIYF.

This rearrangement joins TRBV7-9 to TRBJ2-5; 7 bases line up with TRBD1. After removal of 5 bases from V and 3 bases from J, the junction contained 6 bases not matched to a gene. This CDR3 contains 14 residues. The germline V gene encodes CDR1 SEHNR and CDR2 FQNEAQ (reference sequence). CDR3 sequence (DNA): TGTGCCAGCAGCGCCGGGACAGCCGAAGAGACCCAGTACTTC. This gives the protein CASSAGTAEETQYF.

This chain uses TRBV4-1 with TRBJ2-2; TRBD2 might be the D (6 bases). V was shortened by 6 bases and J by 5 bases, with 10 bases between the two germline ends. Looked up from germline, CDR1 is MGHRA and CDR2 is YSYEKL. The CDR3 length is 13 residues. The CDR3 region is CASRRGETGELFF. In nucleotides, the CDR3 is TGCGCCAGCAGACGCGGGGAAACCGGGGAGCTGTTTTTT.

This clone turned up a few times. The chain employs TRBV19 and TRBJ2-2, with D perhaps TRBD2 (5 bases). The V gene's germline CDR1 is LNHDA and CDR2 SQIVND (reference sequence). The CDR3 extends over 17 amino acids. Trimming cost V 4 bases and J 3 bases, with 18 bases left between them. The CDR3 sequence: CASSKVPDGGYTGELFF. CDR3 sequence (DNA): TGTGCCAGTAGTAAGGTGCCAGACGGCGGGTACACCGGGGAGCTGTTTTTT. Complete variable domain (other parts from reference TRBV19 and TRBJ2-2): DGGITQSPKYLFRKEGQNVTLSCEQNLNHDAMYWYRQDPGQGLRLIYYSQIVNDFQKGDIAEGYSVSREKKESFPLTVTSAQKNPTAFYLCASSKVPDGGYTGELFFGEGSRLTVL.

This clone was counted a few times. The rearrangement uses TRBV5-8 and TRBJ1-1, with D hard to call. The V gene lost 2 bases and the J gene lost 4 bases, with 9 bases spanning the gap. CDR1 and CDR2 from the germline V gene are SGHTS and YDEGEE. The CDR3 covers 13 residues. The CDR3 sequence: CASSLLARTEAFF. Written as DNA, the CDR3 is TGTGCCAGCAGCTTATTGGCCCGCACTGAAGCTTTCTTT.

The chain employs TRBV27 and TRBJ1-5, with TRBD1 as a possible D gene (5 bases). Germline V gene data show CDR1 as MNHEY and CDR2 as SMNVEV (reference sequence). The CDR3 is 14 amino acids. Trimming took off 8 bases at V and 3 bases at J, with 14 bases between the two ends. The CDR3 region has the DNA TGTGCCAGCTGGGGCAGGGTGAACAATCAGCCCCAGCATTTT. The encoded protein is CASWGRVNNQPQHF.

This sequence joins TRBV9 and TRBJ2-7, with TRBD1 matching over 11 bases. The CDR3 is made up of 14 amino acids. J gave up 5 bases and V 4 bases, and 5 bases lay outside the gene matches. Germline CDR1 SGDLS, CDR2 YYNGEE. CDR3 nucleotides: TGTGCCAGCAGCCCCTGGACAGGGGGCCACGAGCAGTACTTC. It specifies CASSPWTGGHEQYF.

At least ten counts were recorded for this clone. The chain uses TRBV6-5 and TRBJ2-1; tentative D call: TRBD1 (6 bases). The germline V and J ends were trimmed by 6 bases and 5 bases, with 14 bases remaining between them. The CDR3 sequence is 14 residues long. Germline V CDR1 and CDR2: MNHEY, SVGAGI. CDR3: CASSPRDMHNEQFF. DNA of the CDR3: TGTGCCAGCAGCCCTCGGGACATGCACAATGAGCAGTTCTTC.